A selection of T cell receptor beta chains follows, all from one sample in a study of shared clonotypes between healthy human individuals. Some clones are missing from TCRdb's copy, which holds only in-frame ones; the method was immunoSEQ multiplex PCR. The data contain 950,000 to 1,100,000 clones, around 78% of them seen just once; the ten biggest clones take up roughly 0.55%. Sequenced: memory CD4+ T cells from PBMCs. These receptors all come from a man between 18 and 35 years old in good health. Some clones in this sample may be carry-over from other donors' samples. The CDR3 runs from the conserved cysteine through the conserved F or W. A D gene is named only where the DNA matches it firmly. A row's size may be missing; if present it is once, few, many or a size class.

V gene	clone size	D gene	J gene	CDR3 DNA	CDR3 protein
TRBV28	few	.	TRBJ1-5	TGTGCCAGCAGGATCTCGGGGGGCTGGAGCAATCAGCCCCAGCATTTT	CASRISGGWSNQPQHF
TRBV18	.	.	TRBJ1-3	TGTGCCAGCTCACCAAAGGACTCCTCTGGAAACACCATATATTTT	CASSPKDSSGNTIYF
TRBV28	.	TRBD1	TRBJ1-2	TGTGCCAGCAGTATCCCAGGGGGGAACTATGGCTACACCTTC	CASSIPGGNYGYTF
TRBV5-4	.	.	TRBJ2-2	TGTGCCAGCAGCTTAGAGGGAGGCCCTGTCGGCGGGGAGCTGTTTTTT	CASSLEGGPVGGELFF
TRBV18	.	.	TRBJ2-7	TGTGCCAGCTCAGTATCCGGGACAAAAGGGGTGGACGAGCAGTACTTC	CASSVSGTKGVDEQYF
TRBV29-1	.	TRBD1	TRBJ1-4	TGCAGCGTTGATACCGGGACAGGGTTGGAAAAACTGTTTTTT	CSVDTGTGLEKLFF
TRBV27	.	.	TRBJ2-7	TGTGCCAGCAGTTTACGCGGAATCCACTACGAGCAGTACTTC	CASSLRGIHYEQYF
TRBV7-9	.	TRBD1	TRBJ2-3	TGTGCCAGCAGCTCGTATGGGACAGGGGGTTGGTCAGATACGCAGTATTTT	CASSSYGTGGWSDTQYF
TRBV12-5	.	.	TRBJ1-2	TGTGCTAGTGGTTTGGAACGTGGGACAAACTATGGCTACACCTTC	CASGLERGTNYGYTF
TRBV6-6	.	TRBD1	TRBJ2-5	TGTGCCAGCAGCCAGCAGGGACAGGGGGCCTCCCAGTACTTC	CASSQQGQGASQYF
TRBV4-2	.	TRBD2	TRBJ2-7	TGTGCCAGCAGCCAGGCTGTCGGGTCTAGCGGATACTACGAGCAGTACTTC	CASSQAVGSSGYYEQYF
TRBV5-1	few	TRBD1	TRBJ2-4	TGCGCCAGCAGCGACCCACAGGGGGCCGGGGACATTCAGTACTTC	CASSDPQGAGDIQYF
TRBV10-1	.	TRBD2	TRBJ2-7	TGCGCCAGCAGTGATTTGGCTAGCGGGAGCCCCAGGTACTTC	CASSDLASGSPRYF
TRBV28	.	TRBD2	TRBJ2-1	TGTGCCAGCAGTCGTGCGGGGGGGGCCTACAATGAGCAGTTCTTC	CASSRAGGAYNEQFF
TRBV7-8	.	.	TRBJ2-2	TGTGCCAGCAGCTTAGCAAGGGAAACCGGGGAGCTGTTTTTT	CASSLARETGELFF
TRBV19	.	TRBD2	TRBJ2-5	TGTGCCAGTAGTATTAGCGGGGGAAGGAAGACCCAGTACTTC	CASSISGGRKTQYF